This T cell receptor (beta chain) was obtained from a study of shared clonotypes between healthy human individuals. General study results and limits: Sampling covered nothing but blood. Tissue TCR repertoires likely differ from those found in blood.

CD4+ cells yielded CD45RA+ naive and CD45RA-negative memory subsets. Generated by immunoSEQ multiplex PCR, the TCRdb table keeps only in-frame clones and is missing some. The sample records around 240,000 clones, just over 65% being singletons. This clone was picked up one time. The antigen remains undetermined. CDR3 length: 15 residues. Per the germline V gene, CDR1 is SGHRS and CDR2 is YFSETQ. With 3 bases removed from V and 4 bases from J, the gap between germline ends came to 14 bases. Material for sequencing was memory CD4+ T cells sorted from blood. The subset is: CD45RA-negative fraction. This TCR was sampled from a man in his thirties or forties in good health. The chain carries TRBV5-1 and TRBJ2-1, with a weak D call TRBD2 (5 bases). The CDR3 DNA sequence: TGCGCCAGCAGCTCCGGCGGAGCGGTTTACAATGAGCAGTTCTTC. Translation gives CASSSGGAVYNEQFF.